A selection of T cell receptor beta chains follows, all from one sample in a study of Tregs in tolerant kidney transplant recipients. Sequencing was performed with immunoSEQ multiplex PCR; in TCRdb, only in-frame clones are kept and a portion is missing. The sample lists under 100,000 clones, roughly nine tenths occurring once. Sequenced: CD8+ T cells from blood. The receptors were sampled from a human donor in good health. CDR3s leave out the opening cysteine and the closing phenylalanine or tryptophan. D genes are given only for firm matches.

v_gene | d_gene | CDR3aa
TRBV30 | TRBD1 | AWGDRVGTEAF
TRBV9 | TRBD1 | ASSAYRGPRDIYGYT
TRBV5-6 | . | ASYLRGSNQPQH
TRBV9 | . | ASSVNRAGGIQY
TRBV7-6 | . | ASSFPETQY
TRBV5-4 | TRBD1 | ASSWKGAVGEQY
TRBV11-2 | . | ASSPGPPGELF
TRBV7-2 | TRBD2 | ASSSRLAGERYNEQF
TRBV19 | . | ASSAGYTEAF
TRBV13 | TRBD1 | ASSLGFGQVLYGYT
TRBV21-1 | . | ASTGTGVAGGANVLT